These 3 T cell receptor beta chains share one sample of origin, sequenced in a study of OX40 agonist ivuxolimab in advanced cancers. Clones were read by immunoSEQ multiplex PCR, and TCRdb kept only the in-frame ones, dropping some. This sample carries some 70,000 clones, less than 90% of them seen once, and the ten largest clones take around 2.5%. This sample comprised CD4+ or CD8+ T cells sorted from blood, obtained in a trial of the OX40 agonist ivuxolimab. These receptors all stem from an adult with an advanced solid tumor such as melanoma, head and neck, liver or kidney cancer.

The gene calls are TRBV20-1 and TRBJ1-3; a possible D gene is TRBD1 (5 bases). Germline V CDR1 and CDR2: DFQATT, SNEGSKA (reference sequence). The CDR3 is 10 amino acids. Trimming removed 5 bases from V and 13 bases from J, with 12 bases in between. The CDR3 coding sequence is TGCAGTGCTGGCCGGGACTCTATATATTTT. Translated, it gives CSAGRDSIYF.

The chain recombines TRBV7-2 with TRBJ2-1, with TRBD2 matching 14 bases. Germline values: CDR1 SGHTA, CDR2 FQGNSA. The trim removed 2 bases at V and 6 bases at J, leaving 6 bases unmatched. The CDR3 extends over 17 amino acids. CDR3 sequence: CASSLWAGTSGSNEQFF. CDR3 sequence (DNA): TGTGCCAGCAGCTTATGGGCCGGGACTAGCGGGAGCAATGAGCAGTTCTTC.

This clone was observed once. The rearrangement joins TRBV7-9 to TRBJ2-7; 14 bases match TRBD2. The CDR3 consists of 13 residues. Germline CDR1 reads SEHNR; CDR2 reads FQNEAQ (reference sequence). J was trimmed by 9 bases and V by 5 bases; bases with no gene match: 3. DNA of the CDR3: TGTGCCAGCAGCCACGGGACTAGCGGGAGGCAGTACTTC. It specifies CASSHGTSGRQYF.